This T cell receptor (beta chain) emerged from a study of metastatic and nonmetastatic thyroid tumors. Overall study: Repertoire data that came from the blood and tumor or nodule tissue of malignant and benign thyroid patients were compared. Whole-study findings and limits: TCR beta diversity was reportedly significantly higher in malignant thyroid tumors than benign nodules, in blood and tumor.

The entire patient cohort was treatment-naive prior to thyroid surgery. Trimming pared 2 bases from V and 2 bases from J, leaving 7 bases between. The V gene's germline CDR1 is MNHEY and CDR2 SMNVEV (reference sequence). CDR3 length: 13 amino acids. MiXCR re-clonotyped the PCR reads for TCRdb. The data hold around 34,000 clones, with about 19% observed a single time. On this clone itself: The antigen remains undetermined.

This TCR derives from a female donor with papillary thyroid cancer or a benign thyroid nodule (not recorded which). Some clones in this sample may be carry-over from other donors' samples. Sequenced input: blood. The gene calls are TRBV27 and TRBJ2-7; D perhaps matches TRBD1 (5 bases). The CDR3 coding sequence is TGTGCCAGCAGTTTAGGCAGGGCCTACGAGCAGTACTTC. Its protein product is CASSLGRAYEQYF.